These 13 T cell receptor beta chains were all obtained from the same sample, sequenced in a study of cytomegalovirus exposure and HLA in healthy donors. PCR used 60 Vbeta primers and 13 Jbeta primers. TCRdb's table, derived via immunoSEQ multiplex PCR, lists solely in-frame clones and lacks some. This sample carries roughly 200,000 clones, around nine tenths of them seen once, and the ten largest clones take around 1%. Sequencing used PBMCs. The receptors here all came from a woman between 18 and 29 years old in good health and CMV-seronegative.

This clone was found a few times. The V gene is TRBV4-2, the J gene TRBJ2-7, with TRBD1 matching 7 bases. Unmatched junction bases numbered 4, after V lost 3 bases and J lost 2 bases. Looked up from germline, CDR1 is LGHNA and CDR2 is YNFKEQ. The CDR3 is made up of 14 amino acids. The DNA for the CDR3 is TGTGCCAGCAGCCATCGGGACAGAGCCTACGAGCAGTACTTC. It codes for CASSHRDRAYEQYF.

This clone was counted only a few times. This chain links TRBV5-4 with TRBJ2-3; TRBD2 might be the D (5 bases). Germline CDR1 reads SGHNT; CDR2 reads YYREEE (reference sequence). V gave up 3 bases and J gave up 4 bases, with 9 bases separating them. This CDR3 comprises 13 residues. CDR3 residues: CASSSAGADTQYF. The CDR3 DNA sequence: TGTGCCAGCAGCTCCGCCGGGGCAGATACGCAGTATTTT.

The chain recombines TRBV2 with TRBJ1-5; TRBD1 might be the D (5 bases). The CDR3 extends over 13 amino acids. Germline loops: CDR1 SNHLY, CDR2 FYNNEI. V was trimmed by 3 bases and J by 6 bases, leaving 9 bases between them. The CDR3 nucleotides are TGTGCCAGCAGTGACAGGGAACGTCAGCCCCAGCATTTT. As protein: CASSDRERQPQHF.

The CDR3 sequence is CASSLDADSYEQYF. In DNA form, the CDR3 reads TGTGCCAGCAGCTTAGACGCGGACTCCTACGAGCAGTACTTC. This chain uses TRBV7-9 with TRBJ2-7, with unresolved D. Per germline, CDR1 SEHNR and CDR2 FQNEAQ (reference sequence). The CDR3 is 14 residues long. V was clipped by 1 base and J by 0 bases, with 7 bases between them.

This chain uses TRBV5-4 with TRBJ1-1; D unclear. Trimming shortened V by 0 bases and J by 3 bases, and 9 bases separated the two germline ends. The CDR3 loop spans 14 amino acids. Germline assignment: CDR1 SGHNT and CDR2 YYREEE (reference sequence). In nucleotides, the CDR3 is TGTGCCAGCAGCTTGGAATCGGGGTACACTGAAGCTTTCTTT. This encodes CASSLESGYTEAFF.

V gene TRBV9 combines with J gene TRBJ2-1, with a tentative D call TRBD1 (5 bases). V lost 0 bases and J lost 5, with 9 bases in between. Per germline, CDR1 SGDLS and CDR2 YYNGEE. The CDR3 has 14 residues. The CDR3 sequence is CASSVGDSHNEQFF. For the CDR3, the DNA is TGTGCCAGCAGCGTAGGAGACAGCCACAATGAGCAGTTCTTC.

The rearrangement joins TRBV9 to TRBJ2-1; TRBD2 matches 8 bases. CDR3 length: 15 residues. Trimming took 4 bases from V and 2 from J; bases not matched to a gene: 5. Germline CDR1 is SGDLS and CDR2 is YYNGEE. The CDR3 DNA is TGTGCCAGCAGCCCCAGCGGGAGCGCCTACAATGAGCAGTTCTTC. It translates to CASSPSGSAYNEQFF.

The V gene is TRBV7-6, the J gene TRBJ2-3, with 8 bases matching TRBD2. The V segment lost 2 bases and the J segment 2 bases; nucleotides outside the gene matches: 6. Per the germline V gene, CDR1 is SGHVS and CDR2 is FNYEAQ. The CDR3 runs 16 residues. CDR3 DNA: TGTGCCAGCAGCTTATTGGCGGGGGGTCTCACAGATACGCAGTATTTT. Translation gives CASSLLAGGLTDTQYF.

The chain links TRBV9 to TRBJ2-5; the match to TRBD1 covers 10 bases. Trimming removed 0 bases from V and 5 bases from J; junction bases left unmatched: 13. CDR3 size: 18 residues. Germline assignment: CDR1 SGDLS and CDR2 YYNGEE. The CDR3 loop is CASSVAETGGILRETQYF. CDR3 coding DNA: TGTGCCAGCAGCGTAGCTGAGACAGGGGGCATTCTACGGGAGACCCAGTACTTC.

The rearrangement links TRBV27 to TRBJ2-7; 10 bases line up with TRBD1. CDR1 is MNHEY, CDR2 SMNVEV, per germline (reference sequence). The trim removed 3 bases at V and 6 bases at J, leaving 8 bases unmatched. The CDR3 totals 15 residues. The CDR3 here is CASSLTGGSSIEQYF. CDR3 sequence (DNA): TGTGCCAGCAGTTTGACAGGGGGCTCTTCCATCGAGCAGTACTTC.

This clone showed up just once. V and J are TRBV11-3 and TRBJ2-7; a weak D match, TRBD1 (5 bases). Trimming left V 0 bases short and J 3 bases short, with 9 bases between. Per germline, CDR1 SGHNT and CDR2 YENEEA. This CDR3 spans 14 amino acids. The CDR3 loop is CASSLESGIYEQYF. In DNA form, the CDR3 reads TGTGCCAGCAGCTTAGAGTCAGGGATCTACGAGCAGTACTTC. Together with reference TRBV11-3 and TRBJ2-7, the CDR3 gives the full variable domain: EAGVVQSPRYKIIEKKQPVAFWCNPISGHNTLYWYLQNLGQGPELLIRYENEEAVDDSQLPKDRFSAERLKGVDSTLKIQPAELGDSAVYLCASSLESGIYEQYFGPGTRLTVT.

The chain is built from TRBV19 and TRBJ1-1; a weak D match, TRBD1 (5 bases). This CDR3 is built from 16 residues. The germline V and J ends were trimmed by 3 bases and 5 bases, with 19 bases remaining between them. Germline V lookup: CDR1 LNHDA, CDR2 SQIVND (reference sequence). CDR3 in amino acids: CASSIGGNWVRTEAFF. Here the CDR3 DNA reads TGTGCCAGTAGTATTGGGGGGAATTGGGTAAGAACTGAAGCTTTCTTT.

This clone was found a few times. The CDR3 sequence is CASSPGAGAGYGYTF. The CDR3 DNA reads as TGTGCCAGCAGCCCTGGGGCAGGGGCCGGCTATGGCTACACCTTC. The V gene is TRBV11-3, the J gene TRBJ1-2; D perhaps matches TRBD1 (6 bases). V lost 5 bases to trimming and J lost 4 bases, with 17 bases between them. Germline loops: CDR1 SGHNT, CDR2 YENEEA. This CDR3 contains 15 residues. Drawing the rest from reference TRBV11-3 and TRBJ1-2, the complete variable domain is EAGVVQSPRYKIIEKKQPVAFWCNPISGHNTLYWYLQNLGQGPELLIRYENEEAVDDSQLPKDRFSAERLKGVDSTLKIQPAELGDSAVYLCASSPGAGAGYGYTFGSGTRLTVV.